The 22 T cell receptor beta chains reported below all come from one sample, sequenced in a study of OX40 agonist ivuxolimab in advanced cancers. Only in-frame clones appear in the TCRdb table, and some are missing; sequencing was by immunoSEQ multiplex PCR. The sample yields fewer than 100,000 clones, 80% to 90% seen once. Sequencing used CD4+ or CD8+ T cells sorted from blood, obtained in a trial of the OX40 agonist ivuxolimab. These TCRs come from an adult with an advanced solid tumor such as melanoma, head and neck, liver or kidney cancer.

In its sample, this clone was seen once. The gene calls are TRBV27 and TRBJ1-1; possibly TRBD1 for D (5 bases). The CDR3 is 16 residues long. From germline, CDR1 is MNHEY and CDR2 SMNVEV (reference sequence). Trimming cost V 2 bases and J 1 base, with 14 bases left between them. CDR3 residues: CASSLVGRRGNTEAFF. CDR3 sequence (DNA): TGTGCCAGCAGTTTAGTGGGGCGGCGTGGGAACACTGAAGCTTTCTTT.

The CDR3 DNA follows: TGTGCCAGCAGCAAGAAGGGGGCGCGTACCGGGGAGCTGTTTTTT. Translation gives CASSKKGARTGELFF. V is TRBV21-1 and J is TRBJ2-2; the table's D call of TRBD1 was not tested on the DNA. TRBV21-1 is tagged as a pseudogene. CDR3 length: 15 amino acids.

CDR3 in DNA: TGTGCCAGCTCATCACAGGGGGCGGGCAATCAGCCCCAGCATTTT. Encoded protein: CASSSQGAGNQPQHF. The rearrangement links TRBV18 to TRBJ1-5; 9 bases align to TRBD1. J lost 2 bases, V lost 5 bases, and 4 bases had no gene match. The CDR3 runs to 15 residues. Germline V gene sequence: CDR1 KGHSH, CDR2 LQKENI.

In regard to this clone: The CDR3 does not end in the conserved phenylalanine or tryptophan, so this is likely a read error. The chain combines TRBV28 with TRBJ2-7; D is possibly TRBD2 (6 bases). V gave up 7 bases and J gave up 4 bases, with 11 bases separating them. This CDR3 is 12 amino acids long. Germline V lookup: CDR1 MDHEN, CDR2 SYDVKM. The CDR3 coding sequence is TGTGCCAGCAACAGAGGGACTTACGAGCAGTACCTC. This translates into CASNRGTYEQYL.

This sequence joins TRBV6-1 and TRBJ1-6; D is perhaps TRBD1 (5 bases). The ends were cut back, 2 bases at V and 7 bases at J, with 12 bases in the middle. The length of the CDR3 is 15 residues. Germline CDR1 MNHNS, CDR2 SASEGT. The CDR3 is CASSEWGGENSPLHF. CDR3 in DNA: TGTGCCAGCAGTGAATGGGGGGGTGAAAATTCACCCCTCCACTTT.

The rearrangement joins TRBV30 to TRBJ2-1; D is unclear. In germline, CDR1 is GTSNPN, CDR2 SVGIG (reference sequence). The CDR3 runs 11 residues. The CDR3 DNA is TGTGCTATCGGCTCCTACAATGAGCAGTTCTTC. The encoded protein is CAIGSYNEQFF.

This clone was seen a handful of times. The V and J genes are TRBV7-2 and TRBJ1-1, with D maybe TRBD1 (5 bases). V lost 6 bases, J lost 5 bases, and 13 bases lay in between. Per the germline V gene, CDR1 is SGHTA and CDR2 is FQGNSA. CDR3 length: 13 residues. This CDR3 is CASRPGGGTEAFF. CDR3 DNA: TGTGCCAGCAGGCCAGGCGGGGGGACTGAAGCTTTCTTT.

The V call is TRBV28, the J call TRBJ1-2; possible D gene TRBD1, 5 bases. V lost 3 bases and J lost 4, with 9 bases in between. CDR1 is MDHEN and CDR2 is SYDVKM in the germline V gene. This CDR3 spans 13 amino acids. CDR3 in amino acids: CASSLSRAYGYTF. DNA of the CDR3: TGTGCCAGCAGTTTGAGCAGGGCCTATGGCTACACCTTC.

J is TRBJ2-7 and V is TRBV7-2, with 7 nucleotides matching TRBD2. The J segment lost 7 bases and the V segment lost 2 bases, leaving 11 bases of the junction unmatched. This CDR3 comprises 15 residues. Germline CDR1 reads SGHTA; CDR2 reads FQGNSA. The CDR3 DNA follows: TGTGCCAGCAGCTTATCTAGCGGTCCGTTAGGGGAGCAGTACTTC. Its protein product is CASSLSSGPLGEQYF.

This clone has a handful of counts. The DNA of the CDR3 is TGTGCCAGCTTCTTCACAGCGAATAATTCACCCCTCCACTTT. Its protein product is CASFFTANNSPLHF. The chain carries TRBV2 and TRBJ1-6, with no clear D. The germline V gene has CDR1 SNHLY and CDR2 FYNNEI. Trimming removed 8 bases from V and 5 bases from J, with 13 bases in between. The CDR3 is 14 residues long.

V gene TRBV5-1 combines with J gene TRBJ1-4; D unclear. The CDR3 is 14 amino acids. Trimming shortened V by 0 bases and J by 8 bases, and 11 bases separated the two germline ends. The germline CDR1 and CDR2 sequences are SGHRS and YFSETQ. The CDR3 region has the DNA TGCGCCAGCAGCTTGGGCGGGGTGCGGGAAAAACTGTTTTTT. It codes for CASSLGGVREKLFF.

The rearrangement links TRBV4-3 to TRBJ2-3; 7 bases map to TRBD2. Looked up from germline, CDR1 is LGHNA and CDR2 is YSLEER. V gave up 0 bases and J gave up 4 bases; unmatched junction bases: 7. The CDR3 is 16 residues long. CDR3 loop: CASSQDGLGTPDTQYF. The CDR3 DNA reads as TGCGCCAGCAGCCAAGATGGACTAGGCACCCCAGATACGCAGTATTTT.

This clone was observed a few times. The chain links TRBV7-2 to TRBJ1-1, with 8 nucleotides matching TRBD1. V lost 5 bases and J lost 4; bases outside the gene matches: 0. The germline V gene has CDR1 SGHTA and CDR2 FQGNSA. CDR3 length equals 12 residues. CDR3 sequence reads: CASSDRGTEAFF. The DNA of the CDR3 is TGTGCCAGCAGCGACAGGGGCACTGAAGCTTTCTTT.

The chain couples TRBV19 to TRBJ2-7, with 10 positions matching TRBD1. The CDR3 consists of 15 residues. Germline V lookup: CDR1 LNHDA, CDR2 SQIVND (reference sequence). The V gene end was trimmed by 4 bases and the J gene end by 3 bases; junction bases not matched to a gene: 6. This CDR3 is CASSRTRTGGYEQYF. In DNA form, the CDR3 reads TGTGCCAGTAGTAGGACCCGGACAGGGGGCTACGAGCAGTACTTC.

The rearrangement joins TRBV7-9 to TRBJ2-7; the D is unclear. The V end was cut by 5 bases, the J end by 9 bases, with 23 bases between. Germline V lookup: CDR1 SEHNR, CDR2 FQNEAQ (reference sequence). The length of the CDR3 is 15 residues. Written as DNA, the CDR3 is TGTGCCAGCAGCCGTTCCCACAGCGCTCTTGGCGGGCAGTACTTC. Its protein is CASSRSHSALGGQYF.

This sequence joins TRBV28 and TRBJ1-4, with D tentatively TRBD1 (5 bases). The CDR3 extends over 12 amino acids. Germline V gene data show CDR1 as MDHEN and CDR2 as SYDVKM. Trimming took off 2 bases at V and 10 bases at J, with 8 bases between the two ends. In DNA, the CDR3 is TGTGCCAGCAGTTTAAGTGGGGGAAAACTGTTTTTT. Encoded protein: CASSLSGGKLFF.

V gene TRBV18 combines with J gene TRBJ2-2; the D gene is possibly TRBD1 (6 bases). Trimming removed 5 bases from V and 3 bases from J, with 19 bases in between. Germline CDR1 KGHSH, CDR2 LQKENI. This CDR3 spans 17 amino acids. This CDR3 is CASSSQQGKVDTGELFF. The CDR3 DNA sequence: TGTGCCAGCTCATCGCAACAGGGTAAAGTGGACACCGGGGAGCTGTTTTTT.

The rearrangement uses TRBV5-1 and TRBJ1-2; 8 bases fit TRBD1. With V trimmed by 2 bases and J by 6 bases, 6 bases remained unmatched. The CDR3 extends over 14 amino acids. In germline, CDR1 is SGHRS, CDR2 YFSETQ. CDR3: CASSFVPGGDGYTF. Written as DNA, the CDR3 is TGCGCCAGCAGCTTCGTGCCAGGGGGCGATGGCTACACCTTC.

The chain couples TRBV18 to TRBJ1-6; D unresolved. The V end was cut by 3 bases, the J end by 0 bases, with 15 bases between. The germline CDR1 and CDR2 sequences are KGHSH and LQKENI. The CDR3 totals 18 residues. The CDR3 region is CASSPRRSESSYNSPLHF. CDR3 in DNA: TGTGCCAGCTCACCCCGGCGCAGTGAAAGCTCCTATAATTCACCCCTCCACTTT.

The chain combines TRBV6-8 with TRBJ2-5, with 7 positions matching TRBD1. J was trimmed by 2 bases and V by 0 bases; bases with no gene match: 9. The CDR3 sequence is 17 residues long. Germline V lookup: CDR1 MNHGY, CDR2 SAAAGT. CDR3 in DNA: TGTGCCAGCAGTTACTCGAAAGGACAGGTCAAACAAGAGACCCAGTACTTC. Its translation is CASSYSKGQVKQETQYF.

The V gene is TRBV5-1, the J gene TRBJ1-5, with D unresolved. CDR1 and CDR2 from the germline V gene are SGHRS and YFSETQ. The V and J ends lost 2 bases and 5 bases respectively, with 11 bases between them. CDR3 length equals 14 residues. CDR3 DNA sequence: TGCGCCAGCAGCTTAAGACAAGGCGATCAGCCCCAGCATTTT. Protein: CASSLRQGDQPQHF.

This clone was found once. The V gene is TRBV6-7, the J gene TRBJ1-4; TRBD1 aligns across 8 bases. TRBV6-7 is treated as an ORF (open reading frame) with a function not yet certain. Trimming cost V 7 bases and J 7 bases; bases outside gene matches: 29. The CDR3 runs to 21 residues. As DNA, the CDR3 is TGTGCCAGCACCCGAGATTTCCTGCCCGGACAGGGAACCAGACGGAGTGAAAAACTGTTTTTT. It yields the protein CASTRDFLPGQGTRRSEKLFF.